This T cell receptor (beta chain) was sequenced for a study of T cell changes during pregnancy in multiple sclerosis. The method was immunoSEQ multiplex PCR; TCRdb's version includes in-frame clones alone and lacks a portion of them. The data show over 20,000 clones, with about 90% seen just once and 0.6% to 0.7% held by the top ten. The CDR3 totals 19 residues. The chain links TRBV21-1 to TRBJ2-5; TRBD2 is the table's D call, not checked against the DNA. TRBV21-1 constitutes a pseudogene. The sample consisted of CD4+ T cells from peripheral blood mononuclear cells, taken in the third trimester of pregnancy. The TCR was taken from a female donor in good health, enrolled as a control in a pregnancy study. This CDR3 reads CASSKEKLGLVSPWETQYF. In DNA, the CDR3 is TGTGCCAGCAGCAAAGAAAAATTGGGACTAGTTTCCCCGTGGGAGACCCAGTACTTC.